The rows below give T cell receptor beta chains drawn from one sample of a study of vaccination effects on CD4 cells after COVID-19. These receptors are not linked to any known antigen. Assay used: immunoSEQ multiplex PCR; TCRdb lists only in-frame clones, some missing. Of 30,000 to 45,000 clones listed, roughly 70% are singletons. The source was CD4+ T cells from PBMCs cultured with SARS-CoV-2 spike peptides, collected before COVID-19 vaccination. The receptors stem from a human donor who received a COVID-19 vaccine. Both conserved end residues are trimmed from each CDR3. Each record gives: CDR3 length, V gene, D gene, CDR3 protein. A D gene is named only where the DNA matches it firmly.

10,TRBV5-4,.,ASSLGTGEQY
14,TRBV13,.,ASSLNRNLRTGELF
11,TRBV6-2/TRBV6-3,.,ASSYEEKQPQH
13,TRBV7-9,.,ASSLLPLGNQPQH
13,TRBV27,TRBD2,ASSSSGRTYNEQF
9,TRBV20-1,.,SADGYSGQY
11,TRBV9,.,ASSGTSLGSQY
13,TRBV2,.,ASSVEGFRNQPQH
10,TRBV5-6,.,ASSLGPETQY
15,TRBV5-4,TRBD1,ASGYRGLSSYNSPLH
14,TRBV19,.,ASRQGGEGGASGQF
12,TRBV5-1,TRBD1,ASSGGQEYNEQF
13,TRBV19,TRBD2,ASSSPGGRTGELF
13,TRBV18,TRBD1,ASSPGQDNNEKLF
12,TRBV9,.,ASSVGGRSYEQY
8,TRBV20-1,.,SASNEKLF
13,TRBV19,.,ASSTGGQINQPQH
13,TRBV30,.,AWSVFGTPAYGYT
16,TRBV27,TRBD2,ASSLYPKLAAEGDTQY
13,TRBV5-4,.,ASSPAGQIAYEQY
11,TRBV7-9,.,ASSLGSTDTQY
9,TRBV6-5,.,ASNENQPQH
13,TRBV18,.,ASSLRGGRDTEAF
12,TRBV19,TRBD1,ASSSLRGPYEQY
13,TRBV4-3,.,ASSQGQGIGGELF
13,TRBV7-9,.,ASSLTGQSNQPQH
10,TRBV19,.,ASSWEGTEAF
13,TRBV6-5,.,ASSRRSGSTDTQY
13,TRBV6-4,TRBD2,ASKSGGAGYNEQF
12,TRBV7-3,.,ASSPGAGNTEAF
11,TRBV12-3/TRBV12-4,.,ASSLNREQTQY
13,TRBV5-6,TRBD1,ASSAGQAYVQPQH
15,TRBV5-1,TRBD2,ASSLYASGIVSNEQF
12,TRBV18,.,ASSPPGGGQPQH
15,TRBV7-6,TRBD2,ASSGTGLAGVTGELF
16,TRBV9,.,ASRNPGVGHRNTGELF
17,TRBV4-1,.,ASSPLRGGGVPINYGYT
12,TRBV7-2,TRBD2,ASSFWEGGDTQY
13,TRBV5-6,.,ASSLGQAFNSPLH
11,TRBV14,.,ASSQVVGYEQY
15,TRBV6-1,TRBD2,ASSEALGLFSYNEQF
12,TRBV7-9,.,ASSLLGRSSGYT
13,TRBV11-2,.,ASSLGGVGTYEQY
13,TRBV4-3,.,ASSQDPGAGEKLF
14,TRBV10-2,TRBD1,ASSEDRGSENSPLH
15,TRBV4-2,TRBD1,ASSHRSGGASGNTIY
11,TRBV28,.,ASSSGGQETQY
11,TRBV27,.,ASSLQPGDTQY
15,TRBV5-1,TRBD2,ASSLGGLAGGEETQY